This T cell receptor (beta chain) was documented in a study of blood T cell repertoires in COVID-19. This clone was observed once. Repertoires were generated with immunoSEQ multiplex PCR, while TCRdb's copy carries only in-frame clones and drops some. This sample carries about 200,000 clones, around 83% of them seen once, and the ten largest clones take around 14%. Deletions cut 5 bases from V and 0 bases from J, with 7 bases between. In germline, CDR1 is SEHNR, CDR2 FQNEAQ (reference sequence). The CDR3 has 13 amino acids. This sequence joins TRBV7-9 and TRBJ1-1, with a possible D match to TRBD1 (5 bases). The sequence came from a human donor in a cohort sampled during active COVID-19. The sequenced sample was peripheral blood. The CDR3 reads CASSIRVNTEAFF. CDR3 in DNA: TGTGCCAGCAGCATCAGGGTGAACACTGAAGCTTTCTTT. The entire variable domain, with the rest obtained from reference TRBV7-9 and TRBJ1-1, is as follows: DTGVSQNPRHKITKRGQNVTFRCDPISEHNRLYWYRQTLGQGPEFLTYFQNEAQLEKSRLLSDRFSAERPKGSFSTLEIQRTEQGDSAMYLCASSIRVNTEAFFGQGTRLTVV.